Sequencing of this T cell receptor (beta chain) was carried out in a study of cytotoxic CD8 clonotypes in ibrutinib-treated CLL. Sequenced by immunoSEQ multiplex PCR; TCRdb stores in-frame clones only, minus some. The table has about 160,000 clones, more than 75% seen once. With V trimmed by 6 bases and J by 6 bases, 9 bases remained unmatched. Germline values: CDR1 SGHTA, CDR2 FQGNSA. The CDR3 runs 15 residues. With regard to this clone: Its antigen is currently unknown.

Genomic DNA for TCR beta libraries, 1.5 to 2 micrograms, came from cryopreserved PBMCs. Study conclusions and caveats: Baseline clonality exceeded age-matched healthy donors and tracked circulating CD8+ T-cell counts.

Here the sequenced sample was PBMCs, taken after 12 months of ibrutinib treatment. The V call is TRBV7-2, the J call TRBJ2-7; 12 bases align to TRBD1. This sequence originates from a human donor with chronic lymphocytic leukemia. This CDR3 is CASRGQGASLGEQYF. For the CDR3, the DNA is TGTGCCAGCAGGGGACAGGGGGCCTCTCTGGGCGAGCAGTACTTC. Supplemented by reference TRBV7-2 and TRBJ2-7, the full variable domain reads GAGVSQSPSNKVTEKGKDVELRCDPISGHTALYWYRQSLGQGLEFLIYFQGNSAPDKSGLPSDRFSAERTGGSVSTLTIQRTQQEDSAVYLCASRGQGASLGEQYFGPGTRLTVT.